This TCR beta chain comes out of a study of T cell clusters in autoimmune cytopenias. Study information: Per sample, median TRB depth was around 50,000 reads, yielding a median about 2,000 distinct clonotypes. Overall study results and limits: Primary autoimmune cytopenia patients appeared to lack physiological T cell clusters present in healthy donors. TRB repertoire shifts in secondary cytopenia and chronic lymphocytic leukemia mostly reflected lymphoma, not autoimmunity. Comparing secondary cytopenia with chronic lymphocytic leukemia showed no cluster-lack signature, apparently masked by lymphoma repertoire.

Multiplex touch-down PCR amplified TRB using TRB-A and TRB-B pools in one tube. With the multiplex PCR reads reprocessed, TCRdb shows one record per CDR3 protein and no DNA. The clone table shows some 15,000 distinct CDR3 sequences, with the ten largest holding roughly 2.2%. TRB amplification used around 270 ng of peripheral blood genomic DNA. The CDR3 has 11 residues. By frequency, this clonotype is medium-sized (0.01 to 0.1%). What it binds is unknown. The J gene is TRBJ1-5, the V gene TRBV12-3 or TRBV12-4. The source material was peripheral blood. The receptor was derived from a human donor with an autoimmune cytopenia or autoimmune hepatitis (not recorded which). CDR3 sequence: CASSINQPQHF.